This TCR beta chain was recorded in a study of blood T cell repertoires in COVID-19. Across the whole study: Spain, Italy and the United States supplied samples that represented acute and convalescent COVID-19. In each case, the material was cDNA or gDNA derived from T cells, B-cell-depleted T cells, or PBMCs.

Original processing methods: Estimation of nucleated cell counts relied on the amplification of reference gene primers. Profiled with immunoSEQ multiplex PCR; TCRdb holds only in-frame clones, not every one. The D gene and trimming were derived from the DNA, and the V and J assignments and clone size from that table. The repertoire holds about 190,000 clones, roughly 85% seen once, with under 5.5% in the top ten. Trimming stripped 1 base from V and 4 bases from J, with 15 bases between. This CDR3 comprises 16 residues. Germline CDR1 reads SNHLY; CDR2 reads FYNNEI. This sequence joins TRBV2 and TRBJ2-3; D call uncertain. This TCR was recovered from a woman between 25 and 40 years old with acute or convalescent COVID-19. Sequencing was carried out using peripheral blood. The CDR3 DNA reads as TGTGCCAGCAGTGAAGGGAGCATTATAGGCGCAGATACGCAGTATTTT. Amino acids: CASSEGSIIGADTQYF.